This T cell receptor (beta chain) was obtained from a study of molecular identifiers for immune sequencing clone quantification. Study results and limitations: Clones above 20 RNA copies contained over 97% of effector molecules and under 1% of naive molecules.

The CDR3 length is 13 residues. Per the germline V gene, CDR1 is MNHEY and CDR2 is SVGAGI. Trimming stripped 6 bases from V and 3 bases from J, with 11 bases between. As previously described, bulk TCR libraries were made using listed TCR primers. TCRdb called the PCR reads again in MiXCR, with one record for every CDR3 protein. The sample lists just over 95,000 distinct CDR3 sequences; more than 20% were seen once. In this sample, this clonotype turned up many times. As yet, its antigen is unknown. This receptor was obtained from a human donor in good health. Some libraries in this study had Jurkat cell RNA spiked in. Input material: naive CD8+ T cells from blood, with Jurkat cell RNA spiked in. The subset is: FACS-sorted CD8+CD4-CCR7+CD45RA+ naive T cells. The chain couples TRBV6-5 to TRBJ1-2; D gene ambiguous. The CDR3 sequence is CASREGFYYGYTF. The CDR3 DNA reads as TGTGCCAGCAGGGAGGGATTTTACTATGGCTACACCTTC.